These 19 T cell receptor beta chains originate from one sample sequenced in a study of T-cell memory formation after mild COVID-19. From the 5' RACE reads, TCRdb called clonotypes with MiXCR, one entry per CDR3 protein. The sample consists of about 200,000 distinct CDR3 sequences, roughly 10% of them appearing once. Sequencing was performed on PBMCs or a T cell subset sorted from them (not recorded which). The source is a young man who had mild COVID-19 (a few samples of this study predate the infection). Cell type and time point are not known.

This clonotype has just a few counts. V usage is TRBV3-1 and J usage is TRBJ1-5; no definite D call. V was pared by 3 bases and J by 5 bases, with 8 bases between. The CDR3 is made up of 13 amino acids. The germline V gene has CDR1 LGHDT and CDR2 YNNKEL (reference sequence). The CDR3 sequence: CASSQEGHQPQHF. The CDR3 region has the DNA TGTGCCAGCAGCCAGGAAGGGCATCAGCCCCAGCATTTT.

The CDR3 DNA follows: TGTGCCACCAGTGATGAGACAGGGACTGAAGCTTTCTTT. This encodes CATSDETGTEAFF. V is TRBV24-1 and J is TRBJ1-1; TRBD1 aligns across 7 bases. The V and J ends lost 3 bases and 5 bases, in that order; junction bases with no gene match: 2. Germline V lookup: CDR1 KGHDR, CDR2 SFDVKD. This CDR3 contains 13 residues.

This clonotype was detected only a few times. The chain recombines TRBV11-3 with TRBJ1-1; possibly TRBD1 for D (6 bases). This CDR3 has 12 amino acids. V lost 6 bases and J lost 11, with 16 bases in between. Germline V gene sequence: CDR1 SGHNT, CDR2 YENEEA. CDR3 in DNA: TGTGCCAGCAGTCGGGACATTAGGCGGGCTTTCTTT. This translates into CASSRDIRRAFF.

The CDR3 DNA reads as TGTGCCAGCACCGCCGAAATACAGGGGCGAGGCTACACCTTC. Amino acids: CASTAEIQGRGYTF. The V and J genes are TRBV5-6 and TRBJ1-2, with 7 bases fitting TRBD1. This CDR3 is 14 amino acids long. Germline loops: CDR1 SGHDT, CDR2 YYEEEE. The trim removed 6 bases at V and 8 bases at J, leaving 13 bases unmatched.

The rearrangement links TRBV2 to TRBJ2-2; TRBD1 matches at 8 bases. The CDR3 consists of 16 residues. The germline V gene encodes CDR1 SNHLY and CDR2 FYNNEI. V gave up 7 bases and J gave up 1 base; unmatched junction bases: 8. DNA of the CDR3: TGTGCCAGCAACTTCTACGGGACAGGGAACACCGGGGAGCTGTTTTTT. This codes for CASNFYGTGNTGELFF.

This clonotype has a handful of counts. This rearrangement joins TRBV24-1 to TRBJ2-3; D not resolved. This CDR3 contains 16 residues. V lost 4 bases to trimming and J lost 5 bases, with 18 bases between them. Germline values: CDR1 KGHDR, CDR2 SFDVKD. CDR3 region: CATSDNLGGSGDTQYF. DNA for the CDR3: TGTGCCACCAGTGACAATCTAGGTGGGTCGGGAGATACGCAGTATTTT.

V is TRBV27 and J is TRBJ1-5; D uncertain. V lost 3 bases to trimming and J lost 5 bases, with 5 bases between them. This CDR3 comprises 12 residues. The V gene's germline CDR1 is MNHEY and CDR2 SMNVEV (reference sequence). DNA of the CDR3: TGTGCCAGCAGTTTTATAGATCAGCCCCAGCATTTT. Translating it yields CASSFIDQPQHF.

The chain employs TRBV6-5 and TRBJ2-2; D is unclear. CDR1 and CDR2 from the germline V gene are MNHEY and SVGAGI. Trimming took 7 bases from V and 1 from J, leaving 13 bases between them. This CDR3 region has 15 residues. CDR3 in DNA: TGTGCCAGCATGGTGGGCAGCTTGAACACCGGGGAGCTGTTTTTT. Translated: CASMVGSLNTGELFF.

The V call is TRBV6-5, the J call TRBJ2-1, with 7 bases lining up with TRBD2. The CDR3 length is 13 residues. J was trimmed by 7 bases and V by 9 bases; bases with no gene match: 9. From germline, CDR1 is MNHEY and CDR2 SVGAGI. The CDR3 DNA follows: TGTGCCAGGGGGAGGGGTGAGCGGAATGAGCAGTTCTTC. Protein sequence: CARGRGERNEQFF.

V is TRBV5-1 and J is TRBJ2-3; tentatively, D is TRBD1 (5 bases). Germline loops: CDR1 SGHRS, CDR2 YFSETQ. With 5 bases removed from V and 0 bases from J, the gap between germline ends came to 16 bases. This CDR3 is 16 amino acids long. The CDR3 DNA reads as TGCGCCAGCAGAAATGCCTGGGGCTCTAGCACAGATACGCAGTATTTT. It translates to CASRNAWGSSTDTQYF.

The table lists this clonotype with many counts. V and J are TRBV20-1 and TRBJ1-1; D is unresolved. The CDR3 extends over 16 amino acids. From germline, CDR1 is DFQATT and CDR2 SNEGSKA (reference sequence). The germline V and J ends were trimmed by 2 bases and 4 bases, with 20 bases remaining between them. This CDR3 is CSARKVGVRRATEAFF. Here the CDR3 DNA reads TGCAGTGCTAGAAAGGTCGGAGTGCGCCGGGCCACTGAAGCTTTCTTT.

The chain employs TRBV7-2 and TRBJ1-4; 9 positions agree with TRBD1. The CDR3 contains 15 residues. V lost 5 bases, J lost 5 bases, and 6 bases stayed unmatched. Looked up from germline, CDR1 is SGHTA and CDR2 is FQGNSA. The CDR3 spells CASSANRGPNEKLFF. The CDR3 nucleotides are TGTGCCAGCAGCGCCAACAGGGGGCCCAATGAAAAACTGTTTTTT.

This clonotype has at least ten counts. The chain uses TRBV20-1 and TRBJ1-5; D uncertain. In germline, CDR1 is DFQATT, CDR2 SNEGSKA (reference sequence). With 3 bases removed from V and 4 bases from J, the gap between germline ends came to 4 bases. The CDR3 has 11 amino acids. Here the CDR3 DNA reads TGCAGTGCTAGGGGGAATCAGCCCCAGCATTTT. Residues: CSARGNQPQHF.

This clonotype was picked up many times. In DNA form, the CDR3 reads TGCGCCAGCAGCCAAGTAAGGGATTCGCAGTATTTT. This codes for CASSQVRDSQYF. The chain joins TRBV4-1 to TRBJ2-3; D remains ambiguous. V lost 1 base to trimming and J lost 10 bases, with 9 bases between them. The CDR3 loop spans 12 amino acids. Germline V gives CDR1 MGHRA, CDR2 YSYEKL.

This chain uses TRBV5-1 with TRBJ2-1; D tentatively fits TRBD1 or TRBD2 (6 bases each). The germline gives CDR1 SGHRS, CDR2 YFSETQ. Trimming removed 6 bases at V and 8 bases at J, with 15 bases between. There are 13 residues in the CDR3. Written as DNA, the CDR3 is TGCGCCAGCACAAGTACAGGGACTCATGAGCAGTTCTTC. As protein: CASTSTGTHEQFF.

In DNA form, the CDR3 reads TGCGCCAGCAGGGCGGACAGGAACACTGAAGCTTTCTTT. This translates into CASRADRNTEAFF. V is TRBV5-1 and J is TRBJ1-1; TRBD1 is a possible D gene (6 bases). The CDR3 is made up of 13 amino acids. Germline V gene data show CDR1 as SGHRS and CDR2 as YFSETQ. V lost 5 bases and J 1 base, leaving 9 bases between the germline ends. Full variable domain (rest looked up from reference TRBV5-1 and TRBJ1-1): KAGVTQTPRYLIKTRGQQVTLSCSPISGHRSVSWYQQTPGQGLQFLFEYFSETQRNKGNFPGRFSGRQFSNSRSEMNVSTLELGDSALYLCASRADRNTEAFFGQGTRLTVV.

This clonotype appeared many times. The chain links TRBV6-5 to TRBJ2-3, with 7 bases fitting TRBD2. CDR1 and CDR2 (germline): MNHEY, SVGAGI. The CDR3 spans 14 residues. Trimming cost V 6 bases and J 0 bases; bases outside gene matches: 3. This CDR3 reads CASRSGTSTDTQYF. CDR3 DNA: TGTGCCAGCAGGAGCGGGACTAGCACAGATACGCAGTATTTT.

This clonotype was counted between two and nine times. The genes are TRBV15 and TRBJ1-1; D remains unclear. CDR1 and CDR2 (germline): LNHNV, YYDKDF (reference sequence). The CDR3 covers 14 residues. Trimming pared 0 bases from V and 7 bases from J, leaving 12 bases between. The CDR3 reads CATSRDPVSLEAFF. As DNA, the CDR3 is TGTGCCACCAGCAGAGATCCCGTTAGCCTTGAAGCTTTCTTT.

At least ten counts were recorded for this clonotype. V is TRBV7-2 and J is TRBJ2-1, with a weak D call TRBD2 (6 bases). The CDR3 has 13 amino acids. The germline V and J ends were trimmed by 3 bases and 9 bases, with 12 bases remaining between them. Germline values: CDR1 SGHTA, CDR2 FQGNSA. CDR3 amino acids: CASSLPPAGEQFF. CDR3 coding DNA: TGTGCCAGCAGCTTGCCGCCAGCGGGTGAGCAGTTCTTC.